These 23 T cell receptor beta chains were sequenced from one sample in a study of shared clonotypes between healthy human individuals. Sequencing used immunoSEQ multiplex PCR; TCRdb keeps in-frame clones, though not all of them. There are more than 2 million clones in the sample; over 85% occur only once, and 0.13% lies in the top ten. The source material was naive CD4+ T cells sorted from blood. The subset here: CD45RA+ positively selected. All receptors come from a man aged 18 to 29 in good health.

The chain has TRBV6-5 and TRBJ2-7; D possibly uses TRBD1 or TRBD2 (7 bases each). Trimming stripped 4 bases from V and 9 bases from J, with 10 bases between. Germline lookup yields CDR1 MNHEY and CDR2 SVGAGI. The CDR3 sequence is 11 residues long. This chain's CDR3 is CASSSRGGQYF. CDR3 DNA: TGTGCCAGCAGTTCCAGGGGGGGGCAGTACTTC.

This chain joins TRBV19 and TRBJ2-7; 7 nucleotides line up with TRBD1. The CDR3 is 12 amino acids. The V and J ends lost 6 bases and 5 bases, in that order; junction bases with no gene match: 4. The germline V gene has CDR1 LNHDA and CDR2 SQIVND (reference sequence). CDR3 amino acids: CASSDRVHEQYF. The CDR3 DNA follows: TGTGCCAGTAGCGACAGGGTGCACGAGCAGTACTTC.

The rearrangement links TRBV7-9 to TRBJ2-7; possible D gene TRBD1, 5 bases. This CDR3 region has 17 residues. Trimming removed 5 bases at V and 0 bases at J, with 20 bases between. Germline V gives CDR1 SEHNR, CDR2 FQNEAQ (reference sequence). The CDR3 region is CASSPYPGRQGSYEQYF. The DNA for the CDR3 is TGTGCCAGCAGCCCCTACCCGGGCAGGCAGGGCTCCTACGAGCAGTACTTC.

The chain couples TRBV6-1 to TRBJ2-1; D call uncertain. V was shortened by 0 bases and J by 2 bases, with 11 bases between the two germline ends. This CDR3 has 16 residues. The germline CDR1 and CDR2 sequences are MNHNS and SASEGT. CDR3 coding DNA: TGTGCCAGCAGTGAAGCGCGAGCGAGAACCTACAATGAGCAGTTCTTC. Translated, it gives CASSEARARTYNEQFF.

The chain recombines TRBV28 with TRBJ1-3; the D is unclear. The V end lost 2 bases, the J end lost 0 bases, and 8 bases lay between the germline ends. There are 15 residues in the CDR3. The V gene's germline CDR1 is MDHEN and CDR2 SYDVKM. CDR3 loop: CASSLHVSSGNTIYF. The CDR3 nucleotides read TGTGCCAGCAGTTTACATGTCAGCTCTGGAAACACCATATATTTT. The full variable domain, with the rest looked up from reference TRBV28 and TRBJ1-3, is DVKVTQSSRYLVKRTGEKVFLECVQDMDHENMFWYRQDPGLGLRLIYFSYDVKMKEKGDIPEGYSVSREKKERFSLILESASTNQTSMYLCASSLHVSSGNTIYFGEGSWLTVV.

The rearrangement joins TRBV7-8 to TRBJ2-3, with 7 bases that match TRBD2. CDR3 length equals 15 residues. Germline V gene lookup returns CDR1 SGHVS and CDR2 FQNEAQ. Germline trimming cut 3 bases from V and 4 bases from J; bases unmatched to any gene: 7. CDR3 sequence reads: CASSFRGLGADTQYF. CDR3 nucleotides: TGTGCCAGCAGCTTCCGTGGACTAGGGGCAGATACGCAGTATTTT. Variable domain in full (rest from reference TRBV7-8 and TRBJ2-3): GAGVSQSPRYKVAKRGQDVALRCDPISGHVSLFWYQQALGQGPEFLTYFQNEAQLDKSGLPSDRFFAERPEGSVSTLKIQRTQQEDSAVYLCASSFRGLGADTQYFGPGTRLTVL.

The chain uses TRBV28 and TRBJ2-1, with TRBD1 matching 7 bases. The CDR3 has 15 residues. Per the germline V gene, CDR1 is MDHEN and CDR2 is SYDVKM. V lost 10 bases to trimming and J lost 5 bases; unmatched junction nucleotides: 14. The CDR3 region is CATTNTGVGDNEQFF. DNA for the CDR3: TGTGCCACTACAAACACAGGGGTGGGCGACAATGAGCAGTTCTTC.

This sequence joins TRBV7-8 and TRBJ1-2; D perhaps matches TRBD1 (6 bases). Deletions cut 5 bases from V and 4 bases from J, with 14 bases between. Germline assignment: CDR1 SGHVS and CDR2 FQNEAQ. The CDR3 covers 14 residues. CDR3: CASSPAQGSYGYTF. Here the CDR3 DNA reads TGTGCCAGCAGCCCCGCACAGGGTTCCTATGGCTACACCTTC.

The J gene is TRBJ2-1, the V gene TRBV4-1, with TRBD2 matching over 11 bases. From germline, CDR1 is MGHRA and CDR2 YSYEKL. J lost 2 bases, V lost 0 bases, and 3 bases had no gene match. The CDR3 sequence is 17 residues long. This chain's CDR3 is CASSQESSGRTYNEQFF. In DNA form, the CDR3 reads TGCGCCAGCAGCCAAGAGTCTAGCGGGAGGACCTACAATGAGCAGTTCTTC.

The chain has TRBV11-3 and TRBJ2-5; TRBD2 agrees at 14 bases. There are 18 residues in the CDR3. Losses at the gene ends were 5 bases for V and 1 base for J; bases not matched to a gene: 9. Per germline, CDR1 SGHNT and CDR2 YENEEA. The CDR3 sequence: CASSPGTSGGQTQETQYF. The DNA for the CDR3 is TGTGCCAGCAGCCCCGGGACTAGCGGGGGACAAACCCAAGAGACCCAGTACTTC.

The chain recombines TRBV30 with TRBJ2-6; D not certain. The germline V gene encodes CDR1 GTSNPN and CDR2 SVGIG (reference sequence). Deletions cut 0 bases from V and 5 bases from J, with 11 bases between. The CDR3 has 15 residues. The CDR3 DNA follows: TGTGCCTGGAGTGTACGGCCGCTCTGGGCCAACGTCCTGACTTTC. This gives the protein CAWSVRPLWANVLTF.

The rearrangement links TRBV6-1 to TRBJ2-7; 7 bases are a match to TRBD1. The CDR3 spans 15 residues. From germline, CDR1 is MNHNS and CDR2 SASEGT. With V trimmed by 4 bases and J by 4 bases, 10 bases remained unmatched. CDR3 residues: CASSGDSRFWYEQYF. The CDR3, as DNA: TGTGCCAGCAGTGGGGACAGCCGATTTTGGTACGAGCAGTACTTC.

The chain couples TRBV20-1 to TRBJ2-5; no clear D gene. V lost 4 bases and J 4 bases, leaving 4 bases between the germline ends. This CDR3 region has 10 residues. Germline V gene lookup returns CDR1 DFQATT and CDR2 SNEGSKA (reference sequence). CDR3 bases: TGCAGTGCTAACCCAGAGACCCAGTACTTC. It translates to CSANPETQYF.

Concerning this clone itself: Additional DNA sequences in this sample encode the identical CDR3. The V and J genes are TRBV5-1 and TRBJ1-3; D gene uncertain. The V end lost 0 bases, the J end lost 1 base, and 8 bases lay between the germline ends. Germline-derived CDR1 and CDR2 are SGHRS and YFSETQ. This CDR3 is built from 15 residues. The CDR3 loop reads CASSLAGISGNTIYF. The CDR3 DNA reads as TGCGCCAGCAGCTTGGCCGGGATATCTGGAAACACCATATATTTT.

The chain couples TRBV5-1 to TRBJ2-1; 12 bases map to TRBD2. Losses at the gene ends were 0 bases for V and 0 bases for J; bases not matched to a gene: 1. The V gene's germline CDR1 is SGHRS and CDR2 YFSETQ. The CDR3 consists of 17 residues. CDR3: CASSLELAGGSYNEQFF. CDR3 bases: TGCGCCAGCAGCTTGGAACTAGCGGGGGGCTCCTACAATGAGCAGTTCTTC.

The V and J genes are TRBV6-5 and TRBJ2-1; 7 bases are shared with TRBD2. V lost 2 bases and J lost 4; bases outside the gene matches: 5. The CDR3 loop spans 15 amino acids. CDR1 and CDR2 from the germline V gene are MNHEY and SVGAGI. Written as DNA, the CDR3 is TGTGCCAGCAGTTACGAACCTAGCGGTTACAATGAGCAGTTCTTC. Translation: CASSYEPSGYNEQFF.

This rearrangement joins TRBV30 to TRBJ1-1; D is unresolved. The CDR3 extends over 13 amino acids. Germline CDR1 reads GTSNPN; CDR2 reads SVGIG (reference sequence). The V and J ends lost 0 bases and 5 bases respectively, with 10 bases between them. The CDR3 nucleotides are TGTGCCTGGAGTGTACAGCTGGGTACTGAAGCTTTCTTT. Its protein is CAWSVQLGTEAFF.

This rearrangement joins TRBV14 to TRBJ2-7, with TRBD1 matching 7 bases. The CDR3 is made up of 16 amino acids. Trimming removed 4 bases from V and 3 bases from J; junction bases left unmatched: 12. Germline lookup yields CDR1 SGHDN and CDR2 FVKESK. This chain's CDR3 is CASSPQGRGSGYEQYF. The CDR3 DNA reads as TGTGCCAGCAGCCCTCAGGGCAGGGGGTCGGGCTACGAGCAGTACTTC.

This clone was seen a single time. The V gene is TRBV5-6, the J gene TRBJ1-2; TRBD1 matches 10 bases. The V gene's germline CDR1 is SGHDT and CDR2 YYEEEE. V shed 5 bases, J shed 2 bases, and the junction held 9 bases outside the gene matches. The CDR3 length is 16 residues. As DNA, the CDR3 is TGTGCCAGCAGTTCCAGGGGGACAGGGGTAAACTATGGCTACACCTTC. It encodes CASSSRGTGVNYGYTF.

V usage is TRBV9 and J usage is TRBJ1-2; TRBD1 matches 9 bases. Trimming cost V 3 bases and J 4 bases; bases outside gene matches: 7. This CDR3 has 15 amino acids. Germline lookup yields CDR1 SGDLS and CDR2 YYNGEE. The DNA of the CDR3 is TGTGCCAGCAGCGAAACCGGGACAGGGACCTATGGCTACACCTTC. This translates into CASSETGTGTYGYTF.

A word on this clone: This sample includes further DNA sequences coding for the same CDR3. The V and J genes are TRBV10-1 and TRBJ2-3; D is ambiguous. V dropped 0 bases and J dropped 5 bases, with 3 bases sitting between them. Germline CDR1 is WNHNN and CDR2 is SYGVQD (reference sequence). The CDR3 extends over 12 amino acids. The chain's CDR3 is CASSESRDTQYF. The CDR3 region has the DNA TGCGCCAGCAGTGAGTCGAGAGATACGCAGTATTTT.

Details on this clone: The sample carries other DNA sequences with the same CDR3. The V and J genes are TRBV11-2 and TRBJ1-6; D is undetermined. Germline loops: CDR1 SGHAT, CDR2 FQNNGV. Trimming stripped 0 bases from V and 11 bases from J, with 8 bases between. The CDR3 is made up of 13 amino acids. The CDR3 bases are TGTGCCAGCAGCTTAGATCCAGGAGCACCCCTCCACTTT. Encoded protein: CASSLDPGAPLHF. Looking up the rest from reference TRBV11-2 and TRBJ1-6 gives the full variable domain: EAGVAQSPRYKIIEKRQSVAFWCNPISGHATLYWYQQILGQGPKLLIQFQNNGVVDDSQLPKDRFSAERLKGVDSTLKIQPAKLEDSAVYLCASSLDPGAPLHFGNGTRLTVT.

The chain is built from TRBV19 and TRBJ1-5; D is uncertain. Between the trimmed V and J ends, which lost 7 bases and 2 bases, there was a span of 12 bases. This CDR3 is 14 amino acids long. CDR1 LNHDA and CDR2 SQIVND come from the germline V gene (reference sequence). The CDR3 nucleotides read TGTGCCAGTACTCTAATTTGGGGCAATCAGCCCCAGCATTTT. As protein: CASTLIWGNQPQHF.